What follows are 21 T cell receptor beta chains derived from one specimen sequenced in a study of cytomegalovirus exposure and HLA in healthy donors. PCR was performed using 60 Vbeta and 13 Jbeta primers. This table comes from immunoSEQ multiplex PCR, and its TCRdb copy is limited to in-frame clones, with some not included. Of tens of thousands of clones in the sample, around 71% were seen once. The material sequenced was PBMCs. Receptor source: a man aged 25-45 years in good health and CMV-seronegative.

The rearrangement joins TRBV6-4 to TRBJ2-1; D call uncertain. CDR1 and CDR2 from the germline V gene are MRHNA and SNTAGT. The germline V and J ends were trimmed by 6 bases and 6 bases, with 12 bases remaining between them. This CDR3 comprises 13 residues. The CDR3 sequence is CASSTARGNEQFF. CDR3 nucleotide sequence: TGTGCCAGCAGCACCGCTCGAGGCAATGAGCAGTTCTTC.

This clone has a count of ten or more. The CDR3 loop reads CASSDFLSTEAFF. Here the CDR3 DNA reads TGTGCCAGCAGCGATTTCCTAAGCACTGAAGCTTTCTTT. This chain uses TRBV7-2 with TRBJ1-1, with D unclear. The CDR3 has 13 residues. Germline values: CDR1 SGHTA, CDR2 FQGNSA. V was pared by 5 bases and J by 4 bases, with 11 bases between. The variable domain in full, completed from reference TRBV7-2 and TRBJ1-1, reads GAGVSQSPSNKVTEKGKDVELRCDPISGHTALYWYRQSLGQGLEFLIYFQGNSAPDKSGLPSDRFSAERTGGSVSTLTIQRTQQEDSAVYLCASSDFLSTEAFFGQGTRLTVV.

The rearrangement uses TRBV25-1 and TRBJ2-1, with TRBD2 identical over 10 bases. Germline CDR1 MGHDK, CDR2 SYGVNS. The length of the CDR3 is 14 residues. Trimming cost V 8 bases and J 8 bases; bases outside gene matches: 9. CDR3 amino acids: CASRRLAGMDEQFF. DNA for the CDR3: TGTGCCAGCCGGCGACTAGCGGGTATGGATGAGCAGTTCTTC.

The chain uses TRBV30 and TRBJ1-4; D is possibly TRBD1 (6 bases). The CDR3 covers 15 residues. V lost 5 bases and J lost 0, with 13 bases in between. Per germline, CDR1 GTSNPN and CDR2 SVGIG (reference sequence). CDR3 sequence: CAWRKQGATNEKLFF. The CDR3 region has the DNA TGTGCCTGGCGAAAACAGGGTGCAACTAATGAAAAACTGTTTTTT.

The genes are TRBV6-5 and TRBJ2-7, with D possibly TRBD1 on 6 matching bases. With 6 bases removed from V and 5 bases from J, the gap between germline ends came to 8 bases. The germline V gene encodes CDR1 MNHEY and CDR2 SVGAGI. This CDR3 region has 11 residues. In nucleotides, the CDR3 is TGTGCCAGCAGACAGGGCCACGAGCAGTACTTC. It encodes CASRQGHEQYF.

This clone was observed a few times. The chain is built from TRBV30 and TRBJ2-5, with TRBD1 matching over 12 bases. CDR3 size: 16 residues. The V segment lost 4 bases and the J segment 5 bases; nucleotides outside the gene matches: 11. The germline V gene has CDR1 GTSNPN and CDR2 SVGIG (reference sequence). The CDR3 region is CAWTKGTGGLLETQYF. The CDR3 DNA reads TGTGCCTGGACCAAAGGGACAGGGGGCTTATTGGAGACCCAGTACTTC.

The CDR3 is CASSKLDPNTEAFF. CDR3 nucleotide sequence: TGTGCCAGCAGTAAACTAGATCCGAACACTGAAGCTTTCTTT. The chain is built from TRBV27 and TRBJ1-1; D is undetermined. Trimming left V 5 bases short and J 1 base short, with 11 bases between. This CDR3 contains 14 residues. Germline V lookup: CDR1 MNHEY, CDR2 SMNVEV (reference sequence).

Only one count was recorded for this clone. The chain carries TRBV6-1 and TRBJ2-7, with D possibly matching TRBD2 (5 bases). Germline CDR1 is MNHNS and CDR2 is SASEGT. Trimming stripped 7 bases from V and 2 bases from J, with 15 bases between. The CDR3 runs 14 residues. CDR3 loop: CASTNLEGPYEQYF. CDR3 nucleotide sequence: TGTGCCAGCACCAACCTCGAGGGTCCCTACGAGCAGTACTTC.

The chain links TRBV9 to TRBJ1-5; D not certain. Trimming removed 4 bases from V and 3 bases from J, with 11 bases in between. CDR3 length: 14 residues. Germline values: CDR1 SGDLS, CDR2 YYNGEE. In DNA form, the CDR3 reads TGTGCCAGCAGCCTCGGCGGACTCAATCAGCCCCAGCATTTT. Residues: CASSLGGLNQPQHF. Filled out from reference TRBV9 and TRBJ1-5, the complete variable domain reads DSGVTQTPKHLITATGQRVTLRCSPRSGDLSVYWYQQSLDQGLQFLIQYYNGEERAKGNILERFSAQQFPDLHSELNLSSLELGDSALYFCASSLGGLNQPQHFGDGTRLSIL.

V usage is TRBV7-2 and J usage is TRBJ1-4; TRBD1 aligns across 7 bases. Germline loops: CDR1 SGHTA, CDR2 FQGNSA. V lost 1 base and J lost 7; bases outside the gene matches: 6. The CDR3 has 15 amino acids. This CDR3 is CASSLGHRGGEKLFF. The CDR3 DNA reads TGTGCCAGCAGCTTAGGCCACAGGGGTGGTGAAAAACTGTTTTTT.

This rearrangement joins TRBV5-1 to TRBJ2-7; 8 nucleotides match TRBD1. With V trimmed by 0 bases and J by 4 bases, 3 bases remained unmatched. CDR1 is SGHRS and CDR2 is YFSETQ in the germline V gene. CDR3 size: 14 residues. The CDR3 region has the DNA TGCGCCAGCAGCTTGGCAGGGGGCGTATACGAGCAGTACTTC. The encoded protein is CASSLAGGVYEQYF.

V gene TRBV19 combines with J gene TRBJ1-5; TRBD1 matches 8 bases. This CDR3 spans 16 amino acids. The ends lost 1 base at V and 3 bases at J; junction bases unmatched: 5. Germline loops: CDR1 LNHDA, CDR2 SQIVND (reference sequence). The CDR3 loop reads CASSIAGQGDNQPQHF. The CDR3 bases are TGTGCCAGTAGTATAGCCGGACAGGGCGACAATCAGCCCCAGCATTTT.

This clone has only one observation. The rearrangement links TRBV27 to TRBJ2-3, with D tentatively TRBD1 (5 bases). Trimming removed 2 bases at V and 4 bases at J, with 10 bases between. Germline V gene data show CDR1 as MNHEY and CDR2 as SMNVEV (reference sequence). The CDR3 extends over 14 amino acids. CDR3 sequence: CASSLGVGADTQYF. The DNA for the CDR3 is TGTGCCAGCAGTTTAGGGGTAGGGGCAGATACGCAGTATTTT.

The DNA of the CDR3 is TGTGCCAGCAGGGCGGGACAGGGGTCCACAGATACGCAGTATTTT. This encodes CASRAGQGSTDTQYF. The chain is built from TRBV6-1 and TRBJ2-3; 10 positions match TRBD1. Trimming cost V 6 bases and J 2 bases; bases outside gene matches: 5. The CDR3 extends over 15 amino acids. The germline gives CDR1 MNHNS, CDR2 SASEGT.

V usage is TRBV5-1 and J usage is TRBJ1-2; D call uncertain. The CDR3 loop spans 18 amino acids. From germline, CDR1 is SGHRS and CDR2 YFSETQ. Trimming removed 0 bases at V and 4 bases at J, with 22 bases between. The CDR3 reads CASSLAPNRGETSYGYTF. CDR3 sequence (DNA): TGCGCCAGCAGCTTGGCCCCAAATCGCGGAGAAACTAGCTATGGCTACACCTTC.

The CDR3 loop reads CASSIELDSKNTEAFF. The CDR3 nucleotides read TGCGCCAGCAGCATAGAATTGGACAGCAAGAACACTGAAGCTTTCTTT. The J gene is TRBJ1-1, the V gene TRBV5-1; possibly TRBD1 for D (6 bases). V lost 4 bases and J 1 base, leaving 17 bases between the germline ends. Germline-derived CDR1 and CDR2 are SGHRS and YFSETQ. The CDR3 sequence is 16 residues long.

This clone has more than one count but fewer than ten. CDR3 DNA sequence: TGTGCCATCAGTGCAACCAGGAACGAAAAACTGTTTTTT. The encoded protein is CAISATRNEKLFF. The chain carries TRBV10-3 and TRBJ1-4; D is ambiguous. The ends were cut back, 4 bases at V and 8 bases at J, with 11 bases in the middle. CDR1 ENHRY and CDR2 SYGVKD come from the germline V gene. CDR3 length: 13 amino acids.

This clone has only a few counts. The chain is built from TRBV30 and TRBJ1-5; perhaps TRBD1 as D (6 bases). CDR3 size: 14 residues. CDR1 and CDR2 (germline): GTSNPN, SVGIG (reference sequence). V was trimmed by 5 bases and J by 2 bases, leaving 13 bases between them. The CDR3 nucleotides read TGTGCCTGGGGGGGACAAATTGGCAATCAGCCCCAGCATTTT. Translated, it gives CAWGGQIGNQPQHF.

This clone was found a few times. The chain joins TRBV6-5 to TRBJ2-2; 11 bases align to TRBD2. V was pared by 4 bases and J by 6 bases, with 4 bases of the junction left unmatched. Germline V CDR1 and CDR2: MNHEY, SVGAGI. The CDR3 length is 15 residues. The CDR3 nucleotides are TGTGCCAGCAGTTTAGCGGGGGGGCTTGCCGGGGAGCTGTTTTTT. It codes for CASSLAGGLAGELFF.

The rearrangement uses TRBV4-2 and TRBJ2-7; 9 nucleotides align to TRBD1. This CDR3 spans 14 amino acids. The V and J ends lost 0 bases and 4 bases, in that order; junction bases with no gene match: 1. Germline values: CDR1 LGHNA, CDR2 YNFKEQ. CDR3 protein: CASSQDDRGYEQYF. Written as DNA, the CDR3 is TGTGCCAGCAGCCAAGACGACAGGGGGTACGAGCAGTACTTC.

This clone was seen just once. The chain joins TRBV5-1 to TRBJ2-3, with TRBD1 matching 10 bases. After removal of 4 bases from V and 5 bases from J, the junction contained 7 bases not matched to a gene. Germline CDR1 reads SGHRS; CDR2 reads YFSETQ. This CDR3 is 15 amino acids long. The CDR3 region is CASSPMTGGLDTQYF. The DNA for the CDR3 is TGCGCCAGCAGCCCAATGACAGGGGGCTTAGATACGCAGTATTTT.